The clone carrying this T cell receptor (beta chain) was recorded a few times. Its specificity is not known. The entry originates in a study of shared clonotypes between healthy human individuals. Study information: The composition of the donors was a couple of women and three men aged 18 to 49. Three CD4 naive, three CD4 memory, two CD8 naive and one CD8 memory plate were used per donor. Overall study findings and caveats: The study found roughly 5% of naive CD4 clonotypes shared across a few donors.

CD4+ cells yielded CD45RA+ naive and CD45RA-negative memory subsets. Profiled with immunoSEQ multiplex PCR; TCRdb holds only in-frame clones, not every one. In the table there are 700,000 or so clones, less than 80% of which are singletons. Germline CDR1 and CDR2: MNHEY and SVGAGI. V lost 2 bases, J lost 7 bases, and 8 bases lay in between. The CDR3 sequence is 12 residues long. The genes are TRBV6-5 and TRBJ1-2; unclear D gene. Specimen: memory CD4+ T cells sorted from blood. The subset was: CD45RA-negative fraction. The source is a woman in her thirties in good health. The CDR3 DNA is TGTGCCAGCAGTTACCCGGCCAGTGGCTACACCTTC. Encoded protein: CASSYPASGYTF.